What follows are 27 T cell receptor beta chains derived from one specimen sequenced in a study of T cell changes during pregnancy in multiple sclerosis (dated by TCRdb to the late 2010s). Library method: the immunoSEQ multiplex PCR assay. TCRdb took over this immuneACCESS table, retaining in-frame rearrangements with V and J assigned. Such tables are incomplete; in checked studies, under half of the missing clones stem from an unresolved V gene, and the remainder is unexplained. The sample records about 68,000 clones, around 92% of which are singletons. The ten largest make up roughly 1.3% of the sample. The material was peripheral blood, obtained in the second trimester of pregnancy. Receptors originate from a female donor in good health, enrolled as a control in a pregnancy study.

Only one count was recorded for this clone. The chain combines TRBV11-2 with TRBJ2-3, with D tentatively TRBD2 (5 bases). Germline loops: CDR1 SGHAT, CDR2 FQNNGV. The CDR3 length is 17 residues. V was clipped by 0 bases and J by 5 bases, with 18 bases between them. This CDR3 is CASSLDGPGLEGDTQYF. The CDR3 region has the DNA TGTGCCAGCAGCTTAGATGGTCCGGGTCTCGAGGGAGATACGCAGTATTTT.

This clone was counted only a few times. The rearrangement uses TRBV7-2 and TRBJ1-2, with D possibly matching TRBD1 (5 bases). Between the trimmed V and J ends, which lost 5 bases and 4 bases, there was a span of 17 bases. Germline assignment: CDR1 SGHTA and CDR2 FQGNSA. This CDR3 is 15 amino acids long. CDR3 loop: CASSPQNLGAYGYTF. In DNA, the CDR3 is TGTGCCAGCAGCCCTCAAAACCTAGGGGCCTATGGCTACACCTTC.

The rearrangement links TRBV28 to TRBJ1-4; D uncertain. Trimming pared 1 base from V and 8 bases from J, leaving 17 bases between. The CDR3 length is 16 residues. The V gene's germline CDR1 is MDHEN and CDR2 SYDVKM. The CDR3 sequence is CASSLSRLLGGEKLFF. CDR3 bases: TGTGCCAGCAGTTTATCCCGTCTCTTGGGAGGAGAAAAACTGTTTTTT.

This chain joins TRBV28 and TRBJ2-3; D not certain. There are 12 residues in the CDR3. V gave up 6 bases and J gave up 5 bases, with 9 bases separating them. Germline V gene lookup returns CDR1 MDHEN and CDR2 SYDVKM. CDR3 region: CASSLLEDTQYF. The CDR3 DNA sequence: TGTGCCAGCAGCCTATTAGAAGATACGCAGTATTTT.

The gene calls are TRBV6-6 and TRBJ2-1, with a tentative D call TRBD1 (5 bases). CDR1 MNHNY and CDR2 SVGAGI come from the germline V gene (reference sequence). The CDR3 runs 15 residues. V shed 2 bases and J shed 7 bases, with 15 bases lying between them. The CDR3 region has the DNA TGTGCCAGCAGTTACGAGGCCACAGGCGCTAATGAGCAGTTCTTC. Protein: CASSYEATGANEQFF.

This clone was seen only a few times. The chain uses TRBV27 and TRBJ1-1; 7 nucleotides line up with TRBD1. V lost 5 bases and J lost 2; bases outside the gene matches: 2. Germline assignment: CDR1 MNHEY and CDR2 SMNVEV (reference sequence). The CDR3 spans 13 residues. CDR3 DNA: TGTGCCAGCAGTAACAGGGGTAACACTGAAGCTTTCTTT. Translation gives CASSNRGNTEAFF.

V is TRBV4-2 and J is TRBJ1-1; the match to TRBD1 covers 7 bases. CDR3 length: 15 residues. Looked up from germline, CDR1 is LGHNA and CDR2 is YNFKEQ. V shed 4 bases, J shed 3 bases, and the junction held 8 bases outside the gene matches. CDR3 protein: CASSPQGGRDTEAFF. The CDR3 DNA reads TGTGCCAGCAGCCCACAAGGGGGCCGAGACACTGAAGCTTTCTTT.

The gene calls are TRBV23-1 and TRBJ1-2; D perhaps matches TRBD1 (5 bases). TRBV23-1 is an open reading frame, and its role is uncertain. Trimming cost V 0 bases and J 4 bases, with 12 bases left between them. The CDR3 is 15 amino acids. The CDR3 region is CASSQSGQGGYGYTF. In DNA, the CDR3 is TGCGCCAGCAGTCAATCCGGGCAGGGTGGCTATGGCTACACCTTC.

This chain connects TRBV5-6 to TRBJ1-3; no firm D call. Between the trimmed V and J ends, which lost 2 bases and 2 bases, there was a span of 5 bases. The CDR3 totals 13 residues. Germline CDR1 reads SGHDT; CDR2 reads YYEEEE. CDR3 DNA: TGTGCCAGCAGCTTCCCTCCTGGAAACACCATATATTTT. This sequence encodes CASSFPPGNTIYF.

This chain connects TRBV5-6 to TRBJ1-1; D uncertain. The V end lost 1 base, the J end lost 7 bases, and 17 bases lay between the germline ends. This CDR3 is 15 amino acids long. From germline, CDR1 is SGHDT and CDR2 YYEEEE. DNA of the CDR3: TGTGCCAGCAGCTTGTACGGGATCCTGGTCTTTGAAGCTTTCTTT. Its translation: CASSLYGILVFEAFF.

This chain joins TRBV19 and TRBJ1-3; the D is unclear. V lost 6 bases, J lost 0 bases, and 18 bases lay in between. From germline, CDR1 is LNHDA and CDR2 SQIVND (reference sequence). The CDR3 sequence is 17 residues long. DNA for the CDR3: TGTGCCAGTAGGGAACTCCGGCGGAAAGTCTCTGGAAACACCATATATTTT. Translation: CASRELRRKVSGNTIYF.

The chain recombines TRBV29-1 with TRBJ2-3; the D gene is possibly TRBD1 (6 bases). CDR3 size: 12 residues. Germline lookup yields CDR1 SQVTM and CDR2 ANQGSEA. V lost 7 bases and J 2 bases, leaving 10 bases between the germline ends. In DNA form, the CDR3 reads TGCAGCGGCGACAGGTCCACAGATACGCAGTATTTT. Translated, it gives CSGDRSTDTQYF.

V gene TRBV27 combines with J gene TRBJ1-5; D might be TRBD1 (6 bases). Germline-derived CDR1 and CDR2 are MNHEY and SMNVEV (reference sequence). Trimming took off 6 bases at V and 4 bases at J, with 10 bases between the two ends. The CDR3 extends over 13 amino acids. CDR3 protein: CASSQGGNQPQHF. DNA for the CDR3: TGTGCCAGCAGCCAAGGGGGAAATCAGCCCCAGCATTTT.

The J gene is TRBJ1-2, the V gene TRBV6-5; maybe TRBD1 (6 bases). V lost 8 bases and J lost 4, with 17 bases in between. The CDR3 contains 14 residues. From germline, CDR1 is MNHEY and CDR2 SVGAGI. The CDR3 nucleotides are TGTGCCAGCCGGGTCTCACAGGGAGCCTATGGCTACACCTTC. Amino acid sequence: CASRVSQGAYGYTF.

This chain links TRBV28 with TRBJ2-1, with D maybe TRBD1 (5 bases). V lost 7 bases to trimming and J lost 7 bases, with 20 bases between them. Germline V gives CDR1 MDHEN, CDR2 SYDVKM. CDR3 length equals 15 residues. The CDR3 nucleotides read TGTGCCAGCACCCGATTAAGGGGTACGGATAATGAGCAGTTCTTC. Its translation: CASTRLRGTDNEQFF.

V gene TRBV9 combines with J gene TRBJ2-1, with 8 bases identical to TRBD2. Germline assignment: CDR1 SGDLS and CDR2 YYNGEE. The CDR3 runs to 15 residues. The junction had 3 bases not matched to a gene; V was cut back by 0 bases and J by 4 bases. As DNA, the CDR3 is TGTGCCAGCAGCGTAGCTAGCGGGCCTTACAATGAGCAGTTCTTC. Encoded protein: CASSVASGPYNEQFF.

The chain employs TRBV30 and TRBJ1-2; 7 bases align to TRBD1. The CDR3 runs to 14 residues. V dropped 1 base and J dropped 0; count of bases not matched to a gene: 2. The germline V gene encodes CDR1 GTSNPN and CDR2 SVGIG (reference sequence). This chain's CDR3 is CAWSAQGANYGYTF. CDR3 coding DNA: TGTGCCTGGAGTGCGCAGGGGGCTAACTATGGCTACACCTTC.

This sequence joins TRBV2 and TRBJ2-5; no clear D gene. Trimming took off 1 base at V and 11 bases at J, with 14 bases between the two ends. Germline lookup yields CDR1 SNHLY and CDR2 FYNNEI. The CDR3 contains 13 residues. The DNA of the CDR3 is TGTGCCAGCAGTGAAGTTGGGCAGGCCACTCAGTACTTC. Translation: CASSEVGQATQYF.

The rearrangement links TRBV6-4 to TRBJ2-1; D is uncertain. The CDR3 contains 13 residues. Trimming left V 4 bases short and J 5 bases short, with 9 bases between. Germline V CDR1 and CDR2: MRHNA, SNTAGT. The chain's CDR3 is CASSVSSDNEQFF. CDR3 DNA: TGTGCCAGCAGTGTCTCGTCTGACAATGAGCAGTTCTTC.

The rearrangement joins TRBV15 to TRBJ1-1; weak D call: TRBD1 (5 bases). Trimming took 0 bases from V and 10 from J, leaving 9 bases between them. The germline gives CDR1 LNHNV, CDR2 YYDKDF (reference sequence). This CDR3 region has 12 residues. CDR3 sequence (DNA): TGTGCCACCAGCAGAGATTCCGGGGGAGCTTTCTTT. Residues: CATSRDSGGAFF.

The rearrangement uses TRBV19 and TRBJ2-3, with D uncertain. V lost 3 bases and J 4 bases, leaving 2 bases between the germline ends. Germline CDR1 is LNHDA and CDR2 is SQIVND (reference sequence). CDR3 length equals 11 residues. CDR3 nucleotide sequence: TGTGCCAGTAGTATCGCAGATACGCAGTATTTT. It codes for CASSIADTQYF.

The chain is built from TRBV4-2 and TRBJ2-7; 9 bases are shared with TRBD2. Germline V gene lookup returns CDR1 LGHNA and CDR2 YNFKEQ. V lost 0 bases, J lost 3 bases, and 6 bases stayed unmatched. The CDR3 runs to 16 residues. The CDR3 here is CASSQELLAGNYEQYF. The CDR3 region has the DNA TGTGCCAGCAGCCAAGAATTACTAGCGGGCAACTACGAGCAGTACTTC.

CDR3 amino acids: CASSVISGNTEAFF. The CDR3 nucleotides read TGTGCCAGCAGCGTAATATCGGGTAACACTGAAGCTTTCTTT. The chain combines TRBV27 with TRBJ1-1; D gene ambiguous. The V gene lost 6 bases and the J gene lost 2 bases, with 13 bases spanning the gap. The CDR3 has 14 amino acids. From germline, CDR1 is MNHEY and CDR2 SMNVEV (reference sequence).

The chain is built from TRBV27 and TRBJ1-5; D is ambiguous. The CDR3 loop spans 15 amino acids. Germline V gives CDR1 MNHEY, CDR2 SMNVEV (reference sequence). Trimming took 2 bases from V and 1 from J, leaving 9 bases between them. The CDR3 coding sequence is TGTGCCAGCAGTTTAGAGGCCTCGAGCAATCAGCCCCAGCATTTT. Its translation is CASSLEASSNQPQHF.

V usage is TRBV7-6 and J usage is TRBJ2-7; 8 nucleotides agree with TRBD2. The CDR3 runs 14 residues. The trim removed 1 base at V and 7 bases at J, leaving 6 bases unmatched. Germline CDR1 is SGHVS and CDR2 is FNYEAQ. The CDR3 loop is CASSLDEREWEQYF. CDR3 in DNA: TGTGCCAGCAGCTTAGATGAGCGGGAGTGGGAGCAGTACTTC.

The J gene is TRBJ1-2, the V gene TRBV11-2, with D perhaps matching TRBD1 (5 bases). Trimming left V 1 base short and J 8 bases short, with 14 bases between. The CDR3 is 14 residues long. CDR1 SGHAT and CDR2 FQNNGV come from the germline V gene. The CDR3 nucleotides are TGTGCCAGCAGCTTAGCCAGGGAACCGAGGGGCTACACCTTC. This sequence encodes CASSLAREPRGYTF.

V usage is TRBV5-1 and J usage is TRBJ1-1, with unresolved D. CDR3 length: 14 amino acids. Germline CDR1 is SGHRS and CDR2 is YFSETQ. The germline V and J ends were trimmed by 4 bases and 0 bases, with 10 bases remaining between them. This CDR3 reads CASSPRYMNTEAFF. CDR3 in DNA: TGCGCCAGCAGCCCCCGTTATATGAACACTGAAGCTTTCTTT.